These T cell receptor beta chains were read from a single sample in a study of T-cell reconstitution after alpha-beta-depleted transplantation in children. TCRdb ran MiXCR on the PCR reads and lists one entry per CDR3 protein. Of about 310,000 distinct CDR3 sequences detected, around 25% appear once; the ten largest clones hold 10% to 11%. Sequenced material: PBMCs, mostly from graft donor cells, taken 180 days after TCRalphabeta/CD19-depleted stem cell transplant. The receptors were gathered from a male patient younger than 18 who had a stem cell transplant for acute lymphoblastic leukemia, so the T cells may come from the graft donor. CDR3s include the opening cysteine and the closing phenylalanine or tryptophan. D genes are given only for firm matches. A clone size is listed for some rows: how often the clone was seen (once, few, many), or a class if it is expanded.

abundance	d_gene	v_gene	j_gene	len	CDR3nt	CDR3aa
few	.	TRBV6-1	TRBJ2-7	15	TGTGCCAGCAGTGAAGCGGACCTCGCGATCTACGAGCAGTACTTC	CASSEADLAIYEQYF
.	TRBD1	TRBV4-1	TRBJ2-7	17	TGCGCCAGCAGCCGAGGTCCGTTGGGACAGGGGTCCTACGAGCAGTACTTC	CASSRGPLGQGSYEQYF
.	TRBD2	TRBV2	TRBJ2-7	18	TGTGCCAGCAGTGGGACTAGCGGGAGGGCCCTCGGTTCCTACGAGCAGTACTTC	CASSGTSGRALGSYEQYF
.	TRBD1	TRBV20-1	TRBJ2-5	13	TGCAGTGCTAGAACGACAGGGAAGGAGACCCAGTACTTC	CSARTTGKETQYF
.	TRBD1	TRBV9	TRBJ2-7	15	TGTGCCAGCAGCAGCCTGACAGGGGCCACTTACGAGCAGTACTTC	CASSSLTGATYEQYF
.	TRBD1	TRBV7-9	TRBJ1-1	13	TGTGCCAGCAGCACCCGGACAGGTTCTGAAGCTTTCTTT	CASSTRTGSEAFF
few	.	TRBV5-6	TRBJ2-7	15	TGTGCCAGCAACCACGGACTGCCGGGGTTCTACGAGCAGTACTTC	CASNHGLPGFYEQYF
.	.	TRBV5-1	TRBJ1-1	13	TGCGCCAGCAGCTTCCGGTCCGGTACTGAAGCTTTATTT	CASSFRSGTEALF
.	.	TRBV12-3/TRBV12-4	TRBJ2-2	11	TGTGCCAGCACTCCCACCGGGGAGCTGTTTTTT	CASTPTGELFF
.	.	TRBV12-3/TRBV12-4	TRBJ2-7	13	TGTGCCAGCAGTTATAAGGGAGACTACGAGCAGTACTTC	CASSYKGDYEQYF